The clone carrying this TCR beta chain occurred a few times. Its antigen is currently unknown. Stated time point: persistent/refractory GD, antithyroid drugs over 5 years with positive TRAb. Scientists built the TCR library using RNA that was extracted from PBMCs. Germline-derived CDR1 and CDR2 are MNHNS and SASEGT. Trimming cost V 6 bases and J 7 bases, with 16 bases left between them. The CDR3 runs to 14 residues. Through Arm-PCR of CDR3 regions and iRepertoire HTBI primers, TCR beta libraries were built. TCRdb reprocessed the multiplex PCR reads via MiXCR and lists one record per CDR3 protein. The repertoire consists of roughly 300,000 distinct CDR3 sequences, with roughly a fifth occurring once and the leading ten covering 25% to 30%. The record originates from a study of regulatory T cells in long-lasting Graves disease. Overall study results and limits: Persistent cases of Graves' showed reduced TCR diversity relative to newly diagnosed patients.

This sequence was found in a female donor with Graves disease. Sample: peripheral blood mononuclear cells (PBMCs), taken when the disease was refractory, from a patient treated with antithyroid drugs. The chain uses TRBV6-1 and TRBJ1-5; possible D gene TRBD1, 5 bases. The CDR3 loop reads CASRTGTPGQPQHF. DNA for the CDR3: TGTGCCAGCAGAACCGGGACGCCCGGGCAGCCCCAGCATTTT.